This TCR beta chain was recovered during a study of graft-versus-host responses after intestinal transplantation. General observations from the study: Recipient marrow held GvH clones, some first seen in ileum or blood.

Sequencing used immunoSEQ multiplex PCR; TCRdb keeps in-frame clones, though not all of them. The sample records about 28,000 clones, approximately 80% being singletons. This CDR3 has 16 residues. CDR1 and CDR2 from the germline V gene are LGHNT and FRNRAP. V was pared by 6 bases and J by 0 bases, with 4 bases of the junction left unmatched. Note on this clone: The antigen is undetermined.

The J gene is TRBJ2-3, the V gene TRBV12-5, with 12 bases that match TRBD2. Sample: unstimulated CD8+ T cells sorted from spleen or lymph node cells, taken before intestinal transplant. The sequence derives from a human donor who received an intestinal transplant. CDR3 DNA: TGTGCTAGTGGGCCCGGACTAGCGGGGAGCACAGATACGCAGTATTTT. It specifies CASGPGLAGSTDTQYF.